Below, one TCR beta chain is given with its context. Its antigen is not known. These data come from a study of graft-versus-host responses after intestinal transplantation. For the study at large: Transplants given to recipients were multivisceral, liver-intestinal, or isolated intestinal. Induction using anti-thymocyte globulin, followed by tacrolimus and steroids for about three years, was given to all recipients. Study-wide results and caveats: There were GvH clones found in recipient marrow, and some of them appeared first in ileum or blood. Graft-donor T cell macrochimerism in patients accompanied high graft-versus-host to host-versus-graft clonal ratios in allografts.

Some clones are missing from TCRdb's copy, which holds only in-frame ones; the method was immunoSEQ multiplex PCR. The sample has 75,000 to 100,000 clones, approximately 90% seen once. Looked up from germline, CDR1 is MNHNS and CDR2 is SASEGT. This CDR3 region has 15 residues. V gave up 6 bases and J gave up 8 bases; unmatched junction bases: 11. The chain is built from TRBV6-1 and TRBJ1-3; 9 bases are a match to TRBD1. This TCR came from a human donor who received an intestinal transplant. Sequencing used unstimulated CD4+ T cells sorted from spleen or lymph node cells, obtained before intestinal transplant. CDR3 sequence: CASSVLQGAEDTIYF. The CDR3 nucleotides are TGTGCCAGCAGCGTCTTACAGGGGGCGGAGGACACCATATATTTT.